Below, one T cell receptor beta chain is given with its context. No antigen is known for it. This entry belongs to a study of T cell repertoires in ileal Crohn's disease. Study background: Patients had a median roughly 8-year disease duration, and less than 40% were active smokers.

The CDR3 loop spans 15 amino acids. V gave up 1 base and J gave up 1 base; unmatched junction bases: 0. From germline, CDR1 is SGHTA and CDR2 FQGNSA. The study, taken as a whole, reports: Compared with non-smokers, active smokers at surgery showed more clonal expansions.

Assay used: immunoSEQ multiplex PCR; TCRdb lists only in-frame clones, some missing. The data contain roughly 60,000 clones, 85% to 90% of them singletons. Time point given: neoterminal ileum biopsy at postoperative endoscopy, about 6 months after surgery. Included were adult ileal or ileocolonic Crohn's patients indicated for ileocolonic resection. The rearrangement links TRBV7-2 to TRBJ2-2; 7 bases align to TRBD2. The sequencing sample was made of ileal tissue. The receptor's source is an adult with Crohn's disease. The CDR3 region is CASSLVAGNTGELFF. The CDR3 bases are TGTGCCAGCAGCTTAGTAGCGGGGAACACCGGGGAGCTGTTTTTT. The complete variable domain, with remaining parts taken from reference TRBV7-2 and TRBJ2-2, reads GAGVSQSPSNKVTEKGKDVELRCDPISGHTALYWYRQSLGQGLEFLIYFQGNSAPDKSGLPSDRFSAERTGGSVSTLTIQRTQQEDSAVYLCASSLVAGNTGELFFGEGSRLTVL.